This T cell receptor beta chain derives from a study of shared clonotypes between healthy human individuals. Sequencing was performed with immunoSEQ multiplex PCR; in TCRdb, only in-frame clones are kept and a portion is missing. Found here are some 2.3 million clones, over 90% of them singletons; the top ten hold roughly 0.36%. The CDR3 totals 13 residues. Germline V gene data show CDR1 as SNHLY and CDR2 as FYNNEI. V dropped 5 bases and J dropped 1 base, with 8 bases sitting between them. J is TRBJ2-5 and V is TRBV2; TRBD2 is a possible D gene (6 bases). The sequenced sample was naive CD4+ T cells from PBMCs. This sample's subset: CD45RA+ positively selected. This TCR derives from a young man in good health. Some clones in this sample may be carry-over from other donors' samples. The CDR3, as DNA: TGTGCCAGCAGTTCGGGACTCCAAGAGACCCAGTACTTC. Translation: CASSSGLQETQYF.